The clone carrying this T cell receptor (beta chain) was seen more than once but under ten times. Germline V gene lookup returns CDR1 SGHDT and CDR2 YYEEEE. Trimming removed 4 bases from V and 1 base from J, with 14 bases in between. The CDR3 is 15 amino acids. The source of the sample is a study of early T cells in non-severe SARS-CoV-2 infection. TCRdb passed the 5' RACE reads through MiXCR, listing each CDR3 protein once. The sample lists around 61,000 distinct CDR3 sequences; less than 14% were seen once. The source material was whole blood. V gene TRBV5-6 combines with J gene TRBJ2-5; weak D call: TRBD2 (5 bases). The receptor's source is an adult who was a healthcare worker with PCR-confirmed SARS-CoV-2 infection or an uninfected control (not recorded which). The CDR3 spells CASSPAGGGQETQYF. The DNA of the CDR3 is TGTGCCAGCAGCCCGGCGGGTGGTGGCCAAGAGACCCAGTACTTC.